Below, 25 T cell receptor beta chains from the same sample are listed, as sequenced in a study of vaccination and CD4 T cells after COVID-19. The study sequenced cultured CD4+ T cell DNA using the Oncomine TCR Beta short-read assay. Cultures of CD4+ T cells served as the source for extracting genomic DNA. TCRdb ran MiXCR on the PCR reads and lists one entry per CDR3 protein. The sample records some 9,500 distinct CDR3 sequences, over 25% being singletons. These TCRs are of unknown antigen specificity. Treatment given: roughly 11-day PBMC culture with coronavirus spike peptide pools or control peptides (ViraFEST assay). CD4+ T-cell collection from the unexposed donor predated the COVID-19 pandemic (2011-2018). The sequencing sample was made of CD4+ T cells from blood, cultured in vitro. These TCRs come from a human donor in good health.

The sample holds a few counts of this clonotype. The chain couples TRBV28 to TRBJ2-5; no clear D gene. Trimming removed 8 bases at V and 5 bases at J, with 6 bases between. The CDR3 totals 10 residues. Germline CDR1 reads MDHEN; CDR2 reads SYDVKM. The CDR3 reads CASGRETQYF. CDR3 DNA: TGTGCCAGCGGTCGTGAGACCCAGTACTTC.

About this clonotype itself: The junction departs from germline at one end; a sequencing error may be responsible. This rearrangement joins TRBV27 to TRBJ1-5; TRBD1 matches at 8 bases. Germline values: CDR1 MNHEY, CDR2 SMNVEV (reference sequence). The CDR3 length is 15 residues. The CDR3 reads CVSSFKTGVNQPQHF. The CDR3 DNA follows: TGTGTCAGCAGTTTCAAGACAGGGGTCAATCAGCCCCAGCATTTT.

The rearrangement joins TRBV5-5 to TRBJ2-7; TRBD2 agrees at 14 bases. Trimming took 5 bases from V and 3 from J; bases not matched to a gene: 4. This CDR3 has 15 amino acids. Germline-derived CDR1 and CDR2 are SGHKS and YYEKEE (reference sequence). The CDR3 loop reads CASSTGTSGSYEQYF. The CDR3 nucleotides read TGTGCCAGCAGTACAGGGACTAGCGGGAGCTACGAGCAGTACTTC.

In regard to this clonotype: One junction end disagrees with the germline gene, perhaps due to a read error. V and J are TRBV12-3 or TRBV12-4 and TRBJ2-1; possible D gene TRBD2, 6 bases. The CDR3 covers 11 residues. The DNA of the CDR3 is TGTGCCAGCAGTGTAACTAGCAACCAGATCTTC. Translated: CASSVTSNQIF.

In this sample, this clonotype turned up a few times. The chain has TRBV6-1 and TRBJ1-6; 8 positions agree with TRBD1. Germline V gene data show CDR1 as MNHNS and CDR2 as SASEGT. The CDR3 has 16 residues. The V gene end was trimmed by 8 bases and the J gene end by 1 base; junction bases not matched to a gene: 7. The CDR3: CASRPDRESYNSPLHF. CDR3 DNA: TGTGCCAGCCGTCCGGACAGGGAATCCTATAATTCACCCCTCCACTTT.

CDR3 coding DNA: TGTGCCAGCAGTTACTTAGGACTAGCGGGAGGAGGAGAGACCCAGTACTTC. This codes for CASSYLGLAGGGETQYF. The rearrangement joins TRBV6-5 to TRBJ2-5; 14 positions match TRBD2. The J segment lost 4 bases and the V segment lost 1 base, leaving 5 bases of the junction unmatched. Per germline, CDR1 MNHEY and CDR2 SVGAGI. CDR3 length equals 17 residues.

The CDR3 is CSAKVWKAPYTETQYF. Here the CDR3 DNA reads TGCAGTGCTAAAGTATGGAAGGCACCTTATACGGAGACCCAGTACTTC. The chain combines TRBV20-1 with TRBJ2-5; D gene unclear. V lost 4 bases to trimming and J lost 5 bases, with 23 bases between them. The CDR3 is made up of 16 amino acids. Germline V gives CDR1 DFQATT, CDR2 SNEGSKA (reference sequence).

There are a few counts of this clonotype. The chain combines TRBV27 with TRBJ2-3; D possibly corresponds to TRBD2 (6 bases). The CDR3 is made up of 14 amino acids. Germline CDR1 reads MNHEY; CDR2 reads SMNVEV (reference sequence). Trimming took off 2 bases at V and 2 bases at J, with 8 bases between the two ends. CDR3 nucleotides: TGTGCCAGCAGTTTAGCGGGGCACACAGATACGCAGTATTTT. As protein: CASSLAGHTDTQYF.

The CDR3 DNA is TGTGCCTGGGTCCCCAGGGAGAACACTGAAGCTTTCTTT. Amino acids: CAWVPRENTEAFF. This chain connects TRBV30 to TRBJ1-1; D may be TRBD1 (5 bases). The CDR3 consists of 13 residues. CDR1 and CDR2 from the germline V gene are GTSNPN and SVGIG (reference sequence). Trimming left V 5 bases short and J 1 base short, with 11 bases between.

This clonotype was seen only a few times. V is TRBV11-3 and J is TRBJ2-5; 12 nucleotides agree with TRBD2. The CDR3 length is 15 residues. V lost 5 bases to trimming and J lost 4 bases; unmatched junction nucleotides: 5. The germline CDR1 and CDR2 sequences are SGHNT and YENEEA. Here the CDR3 DNA reads TGTGCCAGCAGCGCGGGACTAGCGGGTGGAGAGACCCAGTACTTC. Protein product: CASSAGLAGGETQYF.

By share of the sample, this clonotype is medium-sized. The J gene is TRBJ2-2, the V gene TRBV9; D gene ambiguous. CDR3 length: 14 residues. V was shortened by 1 base and J by 3 bases, with 7 bases between the two germline ends. The germline V gene encodes CDR1 SGDLS and CDR2 YYNGEE. The CDR3 region has the DNA TGTGCCAGCAGCGTAACCCCCGACACCGGGGAGCTGTTTTTT. Its protein is CASSVTPDTGELFF.

The chain links TRBV4-2 to TRBJ2-1, with 11 bases matching TRBD2. With 0 bases clipped from V and 4 bases from J, the junction kept 5 bases outside the gene matches. CDR1 and CDR2 (germline): LGHNA, YNFKEQ. CDR3 length: 17 residues. This CDR3 reads CASSQERTSGLYNEQFF. The CDR3 DNA sequence: TGTGCCAGCAGCCAAGAGAGGACTAGCGGGTTATACAATGAGCAGTTCTTC.

This clonotype was seen a single time. V and J are TRBV5-3 and TRBJ2-5; D may be TRBD1 (6 bases). TRBV5-3 is an open reading frame, and its role is uncertain. This CDR3 is 15 amino acids long. V was cut by 0 bases and J by 5 bases, with 14 bases left in between. Written as DNA, the CDR3 is TGTGCCAGAAGCTTGGGGCCCCTACAGGGTGAGACCCAGTACTTC. Protein product: CARSLGPLQGETQYF.

The chain combines TRBV30 with TRBJ2-7; 11 bases map to TRBD1. Trimming took 1 base from V and 5 from J; bases not matched to a gene: 7. CDR3 length equals 15 residues. Germline lookup yields CDR1 GTSNPN and CDR2 SVGIG (reference sequence). CDR3 coding DNA: TGTGCCTGGAGTGATGTTAGGACAGGGGGCCACGAGCAGTACTTC. Translation gives CAWSDVRTGGHEQYF.

The V gene is TRBV15, the J gene TRBJ2-1; a weak D match, TRBD2 (5 bases). V shed 6 bases and J shed 4 bases, with 10 bases lying between them. The CDR3 has 13 amino acids. From germline, CDR1 is LNHNV and CDR2 YYDKDF (reference sequence). DNA of the CDR3: TGTGCCACCAGGGAGGACTTTTACAATGAGCAGTTCTTC. Protein: CATREDFYNEQFF.

The chain is built from TRBV19 and TRBJ2-2; D remains unclear. The length of the CDR3 is 11 residues. In germline, CDR1 is LNHDA, CDR2 SQIVND (reference sequence). Trimming shortened V by 3 bases and J by 6 bases, and 2 bases separated the two germline ends. DNA of the CDR3: TGTGCCAGTAGTATCGCCGGGGAGCTGTTTTTT. Translating gives CASSIAGELFF.

This clonotype has more than one count but fewer than ten. This chain links TRBV5-8 with TRBJ1-5, with no clear D. V was pared by 0 bases and J by 4 bases, with 11 bases between. The germline CDR1 and CDR2 sequences are SGHTS and YDEGEE. The CDR3 consists of 15 residues. DNA for the CDR3: TGTGCCAGCAGCTTGGCCGGGATGAATAATCAGCCCCAGCATTTT. Translation: CASSLAGMNNQPQHF.

This clonotype appeared a few times. The chain uses TRBV20-1 and TRBJ2-7; 9 bases line up with TRBD2. J lost 3 bases, V lost 6 bases, and 12 bases had no gene match. Germline V CDR1 and CDR2: DFQATT, SNEGSKA (reference sequence). CDR3 length: 15 amino acids. CDR3 protein: CSAPNRLAGNYEQYF. The CDR3 nucleotides read TGCAGTGCCCCGAACCGTCTAGCGGGGAACTACGAGCAGTACTTC.

V is TRBV28 and J is TRBJ2-1, with 11 bases identical to TRBD1. The CDR3 spans 15 residues. With V trimmed by 6 bases and J by 9 bases, 10 bases remained unmatched. Germline V CDR1 and CDR2: MDHEN, SYDVKM. The CDR3 coding sequence is TGTGCCAGCAGGGTCCCTGGACAGGGGGCAGGTGAGCAGTTCTTC. Amino acid sequence: CASRVPGQGAGEQFF.

The chain recombines TRBV4-2 with TRBJ2-1; 10 bases fit TRBD2. The CDR3 has 18 residues. The germline V gene has CDR1 LGHNA and CDR2 YNFKEQ. The V gene end was trimmed by 1 base and the J gene end by 0 bases; junction bases not matched to a gene: 6. CDR3: CASSQGTSGPSSYNEQFF. The CDR3 nucleotides read TGTGCCAGCAGCCAAGGGACTAGCGGCCCCAGCTCCTACAATGAGCAGTTCTTC.

The CDR3 DNA reads as TGTGCCAGCAGTGTCTGGACTAGCGGGAGCGCAGATACGCAGTATTTT. Its translation is CASSVWTSGSADTQYF. The V gene is TRBV6-4, the J gene TRBJ2-3; 13 bases are shared with TRBD2. Germline CDR1 MRHNA, CDR2 SNTAGT. V was clipped by 4 bases and J by 4 bases; unmatched bases: 5. The CDR3 has 16 amino acids.

The table lists this clonotype with a few counts. The chain carries TRBV20-1 and TRBJ2-1, with 9 bases matching TRBD2. The J call is in doubt because the DNA end fits TRBJ2-7 better. Germline V gives CDR1 DFQATT, CDR2 SNEGSKA (reference sequence). The CDR3 covers 15 residues. Written as DNA, the CDR3 is TGCAGTGCTAGAGACTGGGCTAGCGGGATCTACGAGCAGTACTTC. Amino acids: CSARDWASGIYEQYF.

With regard to this clonotype: No DNA is shown, since the ends of the CDR3 on it are uncertain; the CDR3 is the one TCRdb lists. CDR3 region: CISVPEAPTEMNTEAFF. V gene TRBV7-5 combines with J gene TRBJ1-1. TRBV7-5 constitutes a pseudogene. Including both end residues, the CDR3 is 17 amino acids long.

The chain uses TRBV27 and TRBJ2-1; D may be TRBD1 or TRBD2 (5 bases each). V was trimmed by 6 bases and J by 7 bases, leaving 19 bases between them. Germline V gene data show CDR1 as MNHEY and CDR2 as SMNVEV (reference sequence). The CDR3 covers 15 residues. The DNA for the CDR3 is TGTGCCAGCAGAATCCGGGACCGCGAAGCAAATGAGCAGTTCTTC. It translates to CASRIRDREANEQFF.

The gene calls are TRBV7-9 and TRBJ2-7; 13 bases are shared with TRBD2. The germline CDR1 and CDR2 sequences are SEHNR and FQNEAQ (reference sequence). V lost 4 bases and J lost 5; bases outside the gene matches: 8. The length of the CDR3 is 16 residues. Here the CDR3 DNA reads TGTGCCAGCAGCTCGTTCGGGACTAGCGGGGCCCACGAGCAGTACTTC. Translation gives CASSSFGTSGAHEQYF.